This T cell receptor (beta chain) was identified in a study of CD8 T cells in Susac syndrome. It was with random hexamers that about 0.45 to 1 ug RNA was reverse transcribed. A single record per CDR3 protein comes from TCRdb applying MiXCR to the immunoSEQ multiplex PCR reads. Of approximately 190,000 distinct CDR3 sequences in the sample, approximately 94% were seen once. V was pared by 3 bases and J by 6 bases, with 5 bases between. Germline V gene lookup returns CDR1 LGHDT and CDR2 YNNKEL (reference sequence). CDR3 length: 12 amino acids. The TCR originated in a human donor with Susac syndrome. Material for sequencing was CD4+ T cells from PBMCs. This chain links TRBV3-1 with TRBJ2-2, with no clear D. The CDR3 nucleotides are TGTGCCAGCAGCCATGGGTCCGGGGAGCTGTTTTTT. It is translated as CASSHGSGELFF.